This TCR beta chain was profiled in a study of Tregs in tolerant kidney transplant recipients. Study-wide results and caveats: The small number of patients limits these findings pending further validation.

Germline V CDR1 and CDR2: SGHTA, FQGTGA. V lost 3 bases and J lost 0, with 9 bases in between. The CDR3 runs 15 residues. Concerning this clone itself: Antigen specificity is unknown.

CD4+CD25+CD127- Tregs, CD4+CD25- non-Tregs, CD4 and CD8 cells were sorted. TCRdb's copy holds only in-frame clones and misses some; the assay was immunoSEQ multiplex PCR. The profile shows under 95,000 clones, 80% to 95% of them singletons. The material was Tregs from blood, obtained before the transplant. The chain has TRBV7-3 and TRBJ2-1, with a weak D call TRBD2 (5 bases). The clonotype originates from a human donor who received a combined kidney and bone marrow transplant. DNA for the CDR3: TGTGCCAGCAGCTTCTCAGCGGCCTCCTACAATGAGCAGTTCTTC. This sequence encodes CASSFSAASYNEQFF.